These 20 T cell receptor beta chains came from one sample sequenced in a study of T cell changes during pregnancy in multiple sclerosis. TCRdb keeps only in-frame clones here, not all; method: immunoSEQ multiplex PCR. The top ten clones hold around 3.4% of a sample with 89,000 or so clones, about 91% of them seen once. The source material was PBMCs, sampled in the first trimester of pregnancy. These receptor sequences come from a female donor in good health, serving as a control in a pregnancy study. Some clones in this sample may be carry-over from other donors' samples.

The rearrangement uses TRBV6-6 and TRBJ1-2, with 9 bases lining up with TRBD1. The CDR3 runs 13 residues. The junction had 5 bases not matched to a gene; V was cut back by 8 bases and J by 4 bases. Germline CDR1 MNHNY, CDR2 SVGAGI (reference sequence). The CDR3 coding sequence is TGTGCCAGCTGGCCGACAGGGGGCTATGGCTACACCTTC. This translates into CASWPTGGYGYTF.

The chain employs TRBV6-1 and TRBJ1-6, with 11 positions matching TRBD1. The V gene end was trimmed by 2 bases and the J gene end by 10 bases; junction bases not matched to a gene: 7. This CDR3 is 16 amino acids long. Germline V gene data show CDR1 as MNHNS and CDR2 as SASEGT. The CDR3 loop is CASSEPRTGGRSPLHF. In DNA form, the CDR3 reads TGTGCCAGCAGTGAACCTCGGACAGGGGGCAGGTCACCCCTCCACTTT.

This chain connects TRBV2 to TRBJ1-6; TRBD1 matches at 7 bases. J was trimmed by 13 bases and V by 10 bases; bases with no gene match: 13. CDR3 length: 13 residues. Germline V gene lookup returns CDR1 SNHLY and CDR2 FYNNEI. The CDR3 loop reads CAISQGLGEPLHF. The CDR3 DNA is TGTGCCATCTCACAGGGGCTGGGCGAGCCCCTCCACTTT.

J is TRBJ1-1 and V is TRBV28; 8 bases line up with TRBD1. Trimming at V came to 4 bases and at J to 3 bases, leaving 7 bases not matched to a gene. Per germline, CDR1 MDHEN and CDR2 SYDVKM. This CDR3 has 15 amino acids. This chain's CDR3 is CASSSAQTGDTEAFF. CDR3 bases: TGTGCCAGCAGTTCCGCACAGACAGGGGACACTGAAGCTTTCTTT.

The V and J genes are TRBV7-8 and TRBJ2-7, with no clear D. Germline-derived CDR1 and CDR2 are SGHVS and FQNEAQ. The V gene lost 0 bases and the J gene lost 2 bases, with 8 bases spanning the gap. The CDR3 spans 14 residues. The CDR3 DNA follows: TGTGCCAGCAGCTTAGCGCACACAGCCTACGAGCAGTACTTC. The encoded protein is CASSLAHTAYEQYF.

This chain links TRBV7-9 with TRBJ1-1, with 12 positions matching TRBD1. V lost 2 bases to trimming and J lost 11 bases; unmatched junction nucleotides: 6. The CDR3 consists of 14 residues. CDR1 and CDR2 from the germline V gene are SEHNR and FQNEAQ (reference sequence). The CDR3 nucleotides are TGTGCCAGCAGCTTAAGGGGGACAGGGGGCGAGGCTTTCTTT. It specifies CASSLRGTGGEAFF.

The gene calls are TRBV28 and TRBJ1-1, with 7 bases aligning to TRBD1. V dropped 6 bases and J dropped 3; count of bases not matched to a gene: 10. This CDR3 region has 15 residues. Germline assignment: CDR1 MDHEN and CDR2 SYDVKM. The CDR3 coding sequence is TGTGCCAGCAGCCTTTTGAACAGGGGAGACACTGAAGCTTTCTTT. Translated, it gives CASSLLNRGDTEAFF.

This chain links TRBV9 with TRBJ2-1; 7 nucleotides agree with TRBD1. The CDR3 totals 15 residues. CDR1 is SGDLS and CDR2 is YYNGEE in the germline V gene. V dropped 0 bases and J dropped 3; count of bases not matched to a gene: 3. The CDR3 reads CASSVGTGDYNEQFF. The CDR3 coding sequence is TGTGCCAGCAGCGTAGGAACAGGGGACTACAATGAGCAGTTCTTC.

In its sample, this clone was seen once. V usage is TRBV6-1 and J usage is TRBJ2-3; TRBD2 matches 8 bases. With 2 bases clipped from V and 4 bases from J, the junction kept 5 bases outside the gene matches. CDR1 MNHNS and CDR2 SASEGT come from the germline V gene. The length of the CDR3 is 15 residues. CDR3 sequence (DNA): TGTGCCAGCAGTGAACGGGCGGGGGGATCAGATACGCAGTATTTT. Translated, it gives CASSERAGGSDTQYF.

The chain recombines TRBV7-7 with TRBJ2-7; D is undetermined. The germline V and J ends were trimmed by 4 bases and 10 bases, with 5 bases remaining between them. CDR1 is SSHAT, CDR2 FNYEAQ, per germline (reference sequence). The CDR3 runs 9 residues. In DNA form, the CDR3 reads TGTGCCAGCAGCTCCCCTCAGTACTTC. This gives the protein CASSSPQYF.

J is TRBJ2-3 and V is TRBV27; tentative D call: TRBD2 (7 bases). The CDR3 runs 15 residues. Germline CDR1 and CDR2: MNHEY and SMNVEV (reference sequence). Deletions cut 10 bases from V and 4 bases from J, with 21 bases between. CDR3 sequence: CATYSVGGAADTQYF. CDR3 nucleotide sequence: TGTGCCACTTACTCCGTGGGGGGGGCCGCAGATACGCAGTATTTT.

V gene TRBV11-2 combines with J gene TRBJ1-4, with 9 bases aligning to TRBD1. Germline CDR1 is SGHAT and CDR2 is FQNNGV. Trimming at V came to 1 base and at J to 3 bases, leaving 6 bases not matched to a gene. CDR3 size: 17 residues. As DNA, the CDR3 is TGTGCCAGCAGCTTAGGGGACAGGGCAGTCCCTAATGAAAAACTGTTTTTT. It translates to CASSLGDRAVPNEKLFF.

V is TRBV28 and J is TRBJ2-1; 8 bases map to TRBD1. The junction had 6 bases not matched to a gene; V was cut back by 3 bases and J by 14 bases. In germline, CDR1 is MDHEN, CDR2 SYDVKM. The CDR3 loop spans 12 amino acids. CDR3 sequence (DNA): TGTGCCAGCAGTTTCGCCAGGGGGCTTAAGTTCTTC. Its translation is CASSFARGLKFF. Looking up the rest from reference TRBV28 and TRBJ2-1 gives the full variable domain: DVKVTQSSRYLVKRTGEKVFLECVQDMDHENMFWYRQDPGLGLRLIYFSYDVKMKEKGDIPEGYSVSREKKERFSLILESASTNQTSMYLCASSFARGLKFFGPGTRLTVL.

The V and J genes are TRBV15 and TRBJ2-1; no firm D call. V was shortened by 0 bases and J by 4 bases, with 13 bases between the two germline ends. This CDR3 is built from 16 residues. CDR1 LNHNV and CDR2 YYDKDF come from the germline V gene (reference sequence). The CDR3 bases are TGTGCCACCAGCAGAGATTTAAACCCCGGTTACAATGAGCAGTTCTTC. Translated: CATSRDLNPGYNEQFF.

About this clone itself: Distinct nucleotide sequences in the sample also encode this CDR3. The V call is TRBV4-1, the J call TRBJ1-2; 8 bases agree with TRBD1. V lost 0 bases to trimming and J lost 4 bases; unmatched junction nucleotides: 4. Germline CDR1 is MGHRA and CDR2 is YSYEKL. CDR3 length equals 15 residues. The CDR3 region is CASSQDRGTGYGYTF. The CDR3 nucleotides are TGCGCCAGCAGCCAAGATAGAGGGACAGGCTATGGCTACACCTTC.

The chain joins TRBV7-8 to TRBJ1-2; unclear D gene. CDR3 length: 15 residues. The V end was cut by 5 bases, the J end by 4 bases, with 17 bases between. Germline V gene sequence: CDR1 SGHVS, CDR2 FQNEAQ. DNA of the CDR3: TGTGCCAGCAGCGGGCAGCCGTTCAGGTCCTATGGCTACACCTTC. Its translation: CASSGQPFRSYGYTF.

V is TRBV4-3 and J is TRBJ2-3; a weak D match, TRBD1 (6 bases). The germline V and J ends were trimmed by 0 bases and 0 bases, with 16 bases remaining between them. The CDR3 is 18 amino acids. Germline assignment: CDR1 LGHNA and CDR2 YSLEER. CDR3 in amino acids: CASSQDVHRVSSTDTQYF. CDR3 nucleotide sequence: TGCGCCAGCAGCCAAGATGTCCACAGGGTCTCTAGCACAGATACGCAGTATTTT.

The J gene is TRBJ2-1, the V gene TRBV6-1; TRBD2 agrees at 11 bases. CDR1 is MNHNS, CDR2 SASEGT, per germline. This CDR3 spans 14 amino acids. V was pared by 4 bases and J by 5 bases, with 1 base of the junction left unmatched. In DNA form, the CDR3 reads TGTGCCAGCAGTGTACTAGCGGGGGACAATGAGCAGTTCTTC. It codes for CASSVLAGDNEQFF.

The genes are TRBV6-4 and TRBJ2-1; 7 bases align to TRBD2. Trimming took 3 bases from V and 3 from J; bases not matched to a gene: 5. CDR1 is MRHNA and CDR2 is SNTAGT in the germline V gene. The CDR3 is made up of 15 amino acids. CDR3 DNA: TGTGCCAGCAGTGAGGGTAGCGGGCTCTACAATGAGCAGTTCTTC. Translated, it gives CASSEGSGLYNEQFF.

A remark on this clone: The junction does not match germline at one end; this may be a read error. V gene TRBV7-7 combines with J gene TRBJ2-1, with 10 bases lining up with TRBD2. The CDR3 totals 13 residues. Germline V CDR1 and CDR2: SSHAT, FNYEAQ (reference sequence). The CDR3 DNA sequence: TGTGCTAGCAGCGGGGGGGGTTATGGTGAGCAGTTCTTC. This encodes CASSGGGYGEQFF. Variable domain in full (rest from reference TRBV7-7 and TRBJ2-1): GAGVSQSPRYKVTKRGQDVTLRCDPISSHATLYWYQQALGQGPEFLTYFNYEAQPDKSGLPSDRFSAERPEGSISTLTIQRTEQRDSAMYRCASSGGGYGEQFFGPGTRLTVL.